The rows below give T cell receptor beta chains drawn from one sample of a study of lymphopenia after photon versus proton radiotherapy. The table came from immunoSEQ multiplex PCR; TCRdb's copy has only in-frame clones and leaves some out. Of around 15,000 clones in the sample, 70% to 90% were seen once. The starting material was peripheral blood, obtained from a patient treated with proton-based radiotherapy. The receptor source for this set is a woman aged 60-70 years with cholangiocarcinoma. Some clones in this sample may be carry-over from other donors' samples. Each CDR3 is given with its conserved first and last residue. Where a row states a size, it is once, few, many or the class of an expanded clone; other rows omit it.

V,J,size,CDR3
TRBV18,TRBJ1-3,.,CASSPWPQSFGNTIYF
TRBV7-2,TRBJ2-1,.,CASSLAWSSYNEQFF
TRBV10-2,TRBJ1-3,.,CASSKGQPISGNTIYF
TRBV6-5,TRBJ1-5,.,CASSPDRGNQPQHF
TRBV4-3,TRBJ1-1,few,CASSQDPSLGGPSTEAFF
TRBV28,TRBJ2-1,.,CASSRGVRANEQFF
TRBV7-2,TRBJ2-3,.,CASSLGVGRFSTDTQYF
TRBV9,TRBJ2-1,.,CASSPSAGASYNEQFF
TRBV10-2,TRBJ2-7,.,CASRGPAGFSPPQVGQYF
TRBV19,TRBJ1-5,.,CASSIVSYQPQHF
TRBV9,TRBJ2-5,.,CASSVGGGNREETQYF
TRBV5-1,TRBJ1-2,.,CASSLETGNYGYTF
TRBV4-1,TRBJ2-2,.,CASSRTSGSSLNTGELFF
TRBV29-1,TRBJ2-3,.,CSCTQEDTQYF
TRBV9,TRBJ1-4,.,CASSSPTTNEKLFF
TRBV29-1,TRBJ2-3,.,CSVVSGGRGTDTQYF
TRBV29-1,TRBJ1-1,.,CSVGEGVGTEAFF
TRBV5-1,TRBJ1-1,.,CASTFLTGSNTEAFF
TRBV6-5,TRBJ1-1,.,CASSYRTGSGTEAFF
TRBV7-8,TRBJ2-1,.,CASSSTPPGGGTNEQFF
TRBV1,TRBJ1-1,.,CTSSYDRARGVNTEAFF
TRBV27,TRBJ1-2,.,CASSPQGATWGYTF
TRBV6-4,TRBJ1-4,.,CASSEYANEKLFF
TRBV5-1,TRBJ1-2,.,CASSLGGGRNF
TRBV19,TRBJ2-6,.,CASSIPPRGSGANVLTF
TRBV2,TRBJ2-3,.,CASRVYPGTDTQYF
TRBV7-2,TRBJ2-7,once,CASSRSTGGDEQYF
TRBV5-1,TRBJ1-1,.,CASSLGQGGTEAFF
TRBV7-9,TRBJ2-7,.,CASSPLAGASYEQYF